What follows are 9 T cell receptor beta chains derived from one specimen sequenced in a study of cytomegalovirus exposure and HLA in healthy donors. PCR employed 60 Vbeta and 13 Jbeta primers. Assay: immunoSEQ multiplex PCR; the TCRdb copy retains only in-frame clones and omits some. Found here are more than 150,000 clones, roughly 87% of them singletons; the top ten hold roughly 0.24%. The sequencing sample was made of PBMCs. The receptors stem from a girl under two years old in good health and CMV-seronegative.

The gene calls are TRBV30 and TRBJ1-1; D remains unclear. There are 14 residues in the CDR3. Germline loops: CDR1 GTSNPN, CDR2 SVGIG (reference sequence). V lost 0 bases and J 11 bases, leaving 19 bases between the germline ends. The CDR3 here is CAWSVPPAAPYAFF. The CDR3 nucleotides read TGTGCCTGGAGTGTACCTCCGGCGGCCCCCTACGCTTTCTTT.

The chain uses TRBV27 and TRBJ2-7; maybe TRBD2 (6 bases). This CDR3 contains 13 residues. Germline V gene data show CDR1 as MNHEY and CDR2 as SMNVEV (reference sequence). The V end was cut by 8 bases, the J end by 5 bases, with 16 bases between. CDR3 sequence: CASRAWGVDEQYF. CDR3 in DNA: TGTGCCAGCCGTGCGTGGGGGGTCGACGAGCAGTACTTC.

The V gene is TRBV5-1, the J gene TRBJ2-1, with TRBD2 matching 7 bases. CDR1 is SGHRS, CDR2 YFSETQ, per germline. J lost 8 bases, V lost 4 bases, and 9 bases had no gene match. The CDR3 consists of 14 residues. CDR3 coding DNA: TGCGCCAGCAGCCCCGAACGGGGGGTCGATGAGCAGTTCTTC. It is translated as CASSPERGVDEQFF.

This clone was seen a handful of times. The V gene is TRBV30, the J gene TRBJ1-6; D remains unclear. The V and J ends lost 2 bases and 4 bases respectively, with 12 bases between them. The CDR3 loop spans 15 amino acids. The germline CDR1 and CDR2 sequences are GTSNPN and SVGIG (reference sequence). The CDR3 DNA sequence: TGTGCCTGGAGTCGGGGAGTGAGATATAATTCACCCCTCCACTTT. Translating gives CAWSRGVRYNSPLHF.

This rearrangement joins TRBV5-5 to TRBJ1-4, with TRBD1 matching 9 bases. V gave up 1 base and J gave up 8 bases; unmatched junction bases: 12. The CDR3 loop spans 17 amino acids. Germline assignment: CDR1 SGHKS and CDR2 YYEKEE (reference sequence). CDR3 sequence reads: CASSLKAYRGQGEKLFF. In nucleotides, the CDR3 is TGTGCCAGCAGCTTGAAAGCTTACAGGGGGCAGGGAGAAAAACTGTTTTTT.

This rearrangement joins TRBV7-2 to TRBJ2-3; possibly TRBD2 for D (5 bases). V lost 6 bases and J 2 bases, leaving 12 bases between the germline ends. The CDR3 is 14 residues long. CDR1 is SGHTA and CDR2 is FQGNSA in the germline V gene. The CDR3 DNA reads TGTGCCAGCAGGAATAAGCGGTACACAGATACGCAGTATTTT. This translates into CASRNKRYTDTQYF.

This rearrangement joins TRBV27 to TRBJ2-7; D is ambiguous. CDR3 length: 13 amino acids. Trimming removed 3 bases at V and 2 bases at J, with 8 bases between. Germline CDR1 is MNHEY and CDR2 is SMNVEV (reference sequence). The CDR3: CASSFAVTYEQYF. The CDR3 DNA reads as TGTGCCAGCAGTTTTGCGGTGACCTACGAGCAGTACTTC.

This clone was detected a few times. V usage is TRBV6-5 and J usage is TRBJ2-7; 8 bases are shared with TRBD1. CDR1 and CDR2 from the germline V gene are MNHEY and SVGAGI. The J segment lost 3 bases and the V segment lost 2 bases, leaving 9 bases of the junction unmatched. The CDR3 is made up of 16 amino acids. CDR3: CASSYRAGGRSYEQYF. The CDR3 nucleotides are TGTGCCAGCAGTTACCGGGCAGGGGGCAGGAGCTACGAGCAGTACTTC.

This clone was counted a few times. This chain joins TRBV27 and TRBJ1-2; 7 bases are shared with TRBD1. Germline V lookup: CDR1 MNHEY, CDR2 SMNVEV (reference sequence). The trim removed 3 bases at V and 4 bases at J, leaving 11 bases unmatched. This CDR3 is built from 16 residues. The CDR3 protein is CASSFLQGGSSYGYTF. For the CDR3, the DNA is TGTGCCAGCAGTTTCCTCCAGGGGGGAAGTAGCTATGGCTACACCTTC.